Below are 19 T cell receptor beta chains sequenced from a single sample in a study of blood T cell repertoires in COVID-19. Generated by immunoSEQ multiplex PCR, the TCRdb table keeps only in-frame clones and is missing some. The repertoire holds just under 80,000 clones, over 75% seen once, with less than 45% in the top ten. The sequencing input was peripheral blood. The receptors shown here come from a human donor in a cohort sampled during active COVID-19.

This sequence joins TRBV2 and TRBJ2-7; D possibly corresponds to TRBD1 (6 bases). V lost 7 bases to trimming and J lost 6 bases, with 16 bases between them. Per the germline V gene, CDR1 is SNHLY and CDR2 is FYNNEI. The CDR3 has 13 residues. CDR3 in amino acids: CASKMTTGSEQYF. The CDR3 DNA is TGTGCCAGCAAGATGACTACAGGGTCCGAGCAGTACTTC. The full variable domain, rest sourced from reference TRBV2 and TRBJ2-7, is EPEVTQTPSHQVTQMGQEVILRCVPISNHLYFYWYRQILGQKVEFLVSFYNNEISEKSEIFDDQFSVERPDGSNFTLKIRSTKLEDSAMYFCASKMTTGSEQYFGPGTRLTVT.

The V gene is TRBV7-2, the J gene TRBJ1-5, with unresolved D. Germline values: CDR1 SGHTA, CDR2 FQGNSA. The CDR3 contains 12 residues. V was trimmed by 4 bases and J by 9 bases, leaving 10 bases between them. The CDR3 DNA sequence: TGTGCCAGCAGCTCCAATCTACGGCCCCAGCATTTT. Translating it yields CASSSNLRPQHF.

V and J are TRBV27 and TRBJ1-5, with 9 positions matching TRBD1. There are 15 residues in the CDR3. Per germline, CDR1 MNHEY and CDR2 SMNVEV (reference sequence). V gave up 8 bases and J gave up 2 bases; unmatched junction bases: 7. The CDR3, as DNA: TGTGCCAGCGGGGGACAGGGCAATGGCAATCAGCCCCAGCATTTT. It translates to CASGGQGNGNQPQHF.

This sequence joins TRBV7-6 and TRBJ2-1; 15 bases are a match to TRBD2. With 5 bases clipped from V and 6 bases from J, the junction kept 11 bases outside the gene matches. This CDR3 has 18 amino acids. The germline V gene encodes CDR1 SGHVS and CDR2 FNYEAQ. CDR3 sequence (DNA): TGTGCCAGCAGCAAAAGTAAGGGACTAGCGGGAGGCCCCAATGAGCAGTTCTTC. This translates into CASSKSKGLAGGPNEQFF.

The CDR3 DNA is TGCGCCAGCAGCTTGGGACTAGCTGGAGGAGCAGATACGCAGTATTTT. This translates into CASSLGLAGGADTQYF. The gene calls are TRBV5-1 and TRBJ2-3; 7 bases map to TRBD2. J gave up 4 bases and V 0 bases, and 8 bases lay outside the gene matches. CDR1 is SGHRS, CDR2 YFSETQ, per germline. The CDR3 has 16 amino acids. Variable domain in full (rest from reference TRBV5-1 and TRBJ2-3): KAGVTQTPRYLIKTRGQQVTLSCSPISGHRSVSWYQQTPGQGLQFLFEYFSETQRNKGNFPGRFSGRQFSNSRSEMNVSTLELGDSALYLCASSLGLAGGADTQYFGPGTRLTVL.

The J gene is TRBJ1-6, the V gene TRBV7-8; 11 nucleotides match TRBD1. Per the germline V gene, CDR1 is SGHVS and CDR2 is FQNEAQ. There are 17 residues in the CDR3. V gave up 6 bases and J gave up 10 bases; unmatched junction bases: 14. CDR3 amino acids: CASRRTIGTGGKSPLHF. For the CDR3, the DNA is TGTGCCAGCAGACGCACAATAGGGACAGGGGGTAAATCACCCCTCCACTTT.

The chain carries TRBV10-2 and TRBJ2-1; 11 positions match TRBD1. CDR3 length equals 14 residues. Trimming removed 6 bases from V and 6 bases from J; junction bases left unmatched: 4. Germline V CDR1 and CDR2: WSHSY, SAAADI. The CDR3 sequence: CASRDGTGGNEQFF. CDR3 sequence (DNA): TGCGCCAGCAGAGACGGGACAGGGGGCAATGAGCAGTTCTTC.

The chain employs TRBV18 and TRBJ1-5; TRBD1 agrees at 8 bases. CDR1 and CDR2 from the germline V gene are KGHSH and LQKENI. CDR3 size: 14 residues. The trim removed 2 bases at V and 5 bases at J, leaving 2 bases unmatched. CDR3 sequence: CASSPSGQDQPQHF. DNA of the CDR3: TGTGCCAGCTCACCATCGGGACAGGATCAGCCCCAGCATTTT.

The J gene is TRBJ1-5, the V gene TRBV24-1; unclear D gene. The CDR3 is 12 residues long. V dropped 2 bases and J dropped 4 bases, with 2 bases sitting between them. The germline CDR1 and CDR2 sequences are KGHDR and SFDVKD. CDR3 loop: CATSDSNQPQHF. The DNA for the CDR3 is TGTGCCACCAGTGATTCGAATCAGCCCCAGCATTTT.

The chain combines TRBV5-1 with TRBJ2-3, with a possible D match to TRBD2 (5 bases). The CDR3 consists of 14 residues. CDR1 is SGHRS, CDR2 YFSETQ, per germline. V gave up 3 bases and J gave up 2 bases, with 10 bases separating them. The CDR3 nucleotides are TGCGCCAGCAGCTGGACTGATGTCACAGATACGCAGTATTTT. Amino acid sequence: CASSWTDVTDTQYF.

The CDR3 loop is CASRGRGRNTEAFF. In DNA, the CDR3 is TGTGCCAGCCGGGGGAGGGGGAGAAACACTGAAGCTTTCTTT. The genes are TRBV27 and TRBJ1-1; possible D gene TRBD1, 6 bases. The germline CDR1 and CDR2 sequences are MNHEY and SMNVEV (reference sequence). The CDR3 is 14 amino acids. The V gene lost 8 bases and the J gene lost 2 bases, with 15 bases spanning the gap.

The rearrangement uses TRBV15 and TRBJ2-1, with TRBD2 as a possible D gene (6 bases). From germline, CDR1 is LNHNV and CDR2 YYDKDF (reference sequence). CDR3 size: 17 residues. V shed 8 bases and J shed 5 bases, with 25 bases lying between them. CDR3 bases: TGTGCCACCTCAAGAGGGGTAGCGGTAGGGGTCGACAATGAGCAGTTCTTC. Residues: CATSRGVAVGVDNEQFF.

The chain uses TRBV5-4 and TRBJ1-2; D is possibly TRBD1 (5 bases). The CDR3 length is 13 residues. Looked up from germline, CDR1 is SGHNT and CDR2 is YYREEE (reference sequence). Trimming removed 4 bases from V and 5 bases from J, with 12 bases in between. Here the CDR3 DNA reads TGTGCCAGCAGCCTAACCAGGGATTATGGCTACACCTTC. Translation gives CASSLTRDYGYTF.

V gene TRBV20-1 combines with J gene TRBJ2-5, with D perhaps matching TRBD1 (5 bases). CDR1 is DFQATT, CDR2 SNEGSKA, per germline (reference sequence). This CDR3 has 15 residues. V was clipped by 3 bases and J by 5 bases, with 19 bases between them. The CDR3 region has the DNA TGCAGTGCTAGTACCCGGGCAGAAGGGGATGAGACCCAGTACTTC. It yields the protein CSASTRAEGDETQYF.

The rearrangement links TRBV9 to TRBJ2-1; D might be TRBD1 (5 bases). Trimming cost V 3 bases and J 5 bases, with 15 bases left between them. CDR1 and CDR2 from the germline V gene are SGDLS and YYNGEE. CDR3 length: 15 amino acids. CDR3 coding DNA: TGTGCCAGCAGCGAGGGGAATCTCCCTCACAATGAGCAGTTCTTC. This sequence encodes CASSEGNLPHNEQFF.

This chain links TRBV24-1 with TRBJ2-1; D possibly corresponds to TRBD1 (6 bases). The length of the CDR3 is 16 residues. CDR1 is KGHDR, CDR2 SFDVKD, per germline. V gave up 7 bases and J gave up 0 bases, with 15 bases separating them. The CDR3 spells CATRYRQESSYNEQFF. In DNA, the CDR3 is TGTGCCACCAGGTATAGACAGGAAAGCTCCTACAATGAGCAGTTCTTC.

This clone has ten or more counts. V gene TRBV27 combines with J gene TRBJ1-2, with 10 bases fitting TRBD1. With V trimmed by 6 bases and J by 8 bases, 9 bases remained unmatched. The CDR3 sequence is 14 residues long. In germline, CDR1 is MNHEY, CDR2 SMNVEV (reference sequence). This CDR3 is CASSLWDRGDGYTF. The CDR3 DNA follows: TGTGCCAGCAGCCTGTGGGACAGGGGAGACGGCTACACCTTC.

This rearrangement joins TRBV18 to TRBJ2-5; TRBD1 agrees at 8 bases. This CDR3 comprises 17 residues. Germline lookup yields CDR1 KGHSH and CDR2 LQKENI. J gave up 0 bases and V 1 base, and 7 bases lay outside the gene matches. Written as DNA, the CDR3 is TGTGCCAGCTCACCACGACCGGGACAGGTTAACCAAGAGACCCAGTACTTC. Its translation is CASSPRPGQVNQETQYF.

This clone was found a few times. The V gene is TRBV9, the J gene TRBJ1-2; the match to TRBD1 covers 7 bases. Trimming at V came to 10 bases and at J to 3 bases, leaving 12 bases not matched to a gene. The CDR3 has 14 residues. Germline V gene data show CDR1 as SGDLS and CDR2 as YYNGEE. As DNA, the CDR3 is TGTGCCGGACCTCACAGGGGACTAGACTATGGCTACACCTTC. Amino acid sequence: CAGPHRGLDYGYTF.